A single sample gave rise to the 23 T cell receptor beta chains below, sequenced in a study of T-cell reconstitution after alpha-beta-depleted transplantation in children. Molecular barcoding with unique molecular identifiers was used for the TCRbeta library. TCRdb ran MiXCR on the PCR reads and lists one entry per CDR3 protein. The data show fewer than 750,000 distinct CDR3 sequences, 27% seen once. The sample in question was PBMCs, obtained before TCRalphabeta/CD19-depleted stem cell transplant. These TCRs come from a boy younger than two with Wiskott-Aldrich syndrome, due to receive a stem cell transplant.

The CDR3 bases are TGTGCTAGTGGTTTGGTGCCGGGGAAGCAGTTCTTC. Protein sequence: CASGLVPGKQFF. The chain links TRBV12-5 to TRBJ2-1; possible D gene TRBD2, 5 bases. This CDR3 is built from 12 residues. Germline lookup yields CDR1 LGHNT and CDR2 FRNRAP. V was pared by 0 bases and J by 11 bases, with 8 bases between.

The rearrangement links TRBV5-1 to TRBJ2-2, with TRBD2 matching 9 bases. The CDR3 totals 16 residues. CDR1 SGHRS and CDR2 YFSETQ come from the germline V gene. The trim removed 5 bases at V and 7 bases at J, leaving 12 bases unmatched. The chain's CDR3 is CASRGFRTSDGGELFF. The CDR3 nucleotides are TGCGCCAGCAGGGGTTTCCGGACTAGCGATGGCGGGGAGCTGTTTTTT.

This clonotype was observed a few times. V is TRBV28 and J is TRBJ1-5, with 8 bases matching TRBD1. The CDR3 extends over 14 amino acids. V was pared by 5 bases and J by 11 bases, with 11 bases of the junction left unmatched. The V gene's germline CDR1 is MDHEN and CDR2 SYDVKM. The CDR3 DNA sequence: TGTGCCAGCAGTCCTCCGGGACAGGACGAGGCCCAGCATTTT. Its translation: CASSPPGQDEAQHF.

J is TRBJ2-1 and V is TRBV3-1; 13 bases are shared with TRBD2. V lost 4 bases and J lost 0; bases outside the gene matches: 12. Germline loops: CDR1 LGHDT, CDR2 YNNKEL (reference sequence). The CDR3 has 20 amino acids. CDR3 coding DNA: TGTGCCAGCAGCCGGTTACCGGGACTAGCGGGGCGGTTCTCCTACAATGAGCAGTTCTTC. Residues: CASSRLPGLAGRFSYNEQFF.

As concerns this clonotype: Germline and junction disagree at one end, which may indicate a read error. This chain links TRBV28 with TRBJ2-5, with 12 nucleotides matching TRBD2. Germline assignment: CDR1 MDHEN and CDR2 SYDVKM. The CDR3 sequence is 16 residues long. The CDR3 nucleotides read TGTGCCAGCAGTTCCCGGACTAGCGGGACCCAAGAGACCCAGCACTTC. Protein: CASSSRTSGTQETQHF. Together with reference TRBV28 and TRBJ2-5, the CDR3 gives the full variable domain: DVKVTQSSRYLVKRTGEKVFLECVQDMDHENMFWYRQDPGLGLRLIYFSYDVKMKEKGDIPEGYSVSREKKERFSLILESASTNQTSMYLCASSSRTSGTQETQHFGPGTRLLVL.

About this clonotype itself: One end of the junction varies from germline; a read error may be responsible. This rearrangement joins TRBV4-1 to TRBJ1-1, with D unclear. CDR1 is MGHRA, CDR2 YSYEKL, per germline. CDR3 length: 13 amino acids. As DNA, the CDR3 is TGCGCCAGCAGCCAAGACAAAGGGTTTGGGTTTTTGTTT. It translates to CASSQDKGFGFLF.

This clonotype was detected a few times. The V gene is TRBV20-1, the J gene TRBJ2-5; 11 bases fit TRBD2. V shed 7 bases and J 4 bases; nucleotides not matched to a gene: 5. The CDR3 has 13 amino acids. Germline V CDR1 and CDR2: DFQATT, SNEGSKA (reference sequence). For the CDR3, the DNA is TGCAGTGGCCGTACTAGCGGGGGAGAGACCCAGTACTTC. Protein product: CSGRTSGGETQYF.

This sequence joins TRBV7-6 and TRBJ2-5; D could derive from TRBD1 or TRBD2 (5 bases each). The CDR3 covers 14 residues. Between the trimmed V and J ends, which lost 5 bases and 9 bases, there was a span of 19 bases. Per germline, CDR1 SGHVS and CDR2 FNYEAQ. This CDR3 is CASSTRPGTGAQYF. The DNA for the CDR3 is TGTGCCAGCAGCACCCGTCCGGGGACCGGGGCCCAGTACTTC.

The rearrangement uses TRBV5-6 and TRBJ2-5, with TRBD2 matching 10 bases. Germline assignment: CDR1 SGHDT and CDR2 YYEEEE. The junction had 6 bases not matched to a gene; V was cut back by 0 bases and J by 1 base. The CDR3 is 17 residues long. The CDR3 coding sequence is TGTGCCAGCAGCTTGGTAGGGAGCGGGAGGGCCCAAGAGACCCAGTACTTC. Translation gives CASSLVGSGRAQETQYF.

A single count supports this clonotype. V usage is TRBV6-1 and J usage is TRBJ2-2, with D perhaps given as TRBD1 or TRBD2 (6 bases each). From germline, CDR1 is MNHNS and CDR2 SASEGT. Trimming removed 7 bases at V and 1 base at J, with 19 bases between. The CDR3 contains 17 residues. The CDR3 is CASTTLWGAGNTGELFF. The CDR3 DNA follows: TGTGCCAGCACCACCCTGTGGGGGGCAGGGAACACCGGGGAGCTGTTTTTT.

The J gene is TRBJ2-7, the V gene TRBV28; D not certain. Trimming removed 6 bases from V and 3 bases from J, with 12 bases in between. The CDR3 totals 13 residues. CDR1 and CDR2 (germline): MDHEN, SYDVKM. The CDR3 sequence is CASSPSPGYEQYF. CDR3 coding DNA: TGTGCCAGCAGCCCTTCGCCGGGCTACGAGCAGTACTTC.

This clonotype was counted only a few times. This chain's CDR3 is CASSLRWGGDNEQFF. The CDR3 coding sequence is TGTGCCAGCAGCTTAAGGTGGGGAGGGGACAATGAGCAGTTCTTC. The rearrangement uses TRBV7-8 and TRBJ2-1; 7 bases line up with TRBD2. V trimming: 2 bases; J trimming: 5 bases; junction bases outside the gene matches: 6. The CDR3 sequence is 15 residues long. From germline, CDR1 is SGHVS and CDR2 FQNEAQ.

This clonotype was seen more than once but under ten times. The rearrangement uses TRBV5-1 and TRBJ2-2; D not resolved. The CDR3 extends over 13 amino acids. The germline V gene has CDR1 SGHRS and CDR2 YFSETQ. Between the trimmed V and J ends, which lost 6 bases and 6 bases, there was a span of 12 bases. As DNA, the CDR3 is TGCGCCAGCACCCTGGAAGCTTCCGGGGAGCTGTTTTTT. Translation: CASTLEASGELFF.

The J gene is TRBJ2-3, the V gene TRBV29-1; the D is unclear. Trimming left V 3 bases short and J 2 bases short, with 9 bases between. Germline V gives CDR1 SQVTM, CDR2 ANQGSEA. This CDR3 spans 13 amino acids. The CDR3 nucleotides are TGCAGCGTTGATACACTTCACACAGATACGCAGTATTTT. Its protein is CSVDTLHTDTQYF.

The CDR3 sequence is CSAYSGKSNEQYF. The CDR3 coding sequence is TGCAGTGCCTATAGCGGGAAGTCTAACGAGCAGTACTTC. The chain combines TRBV20-1 with TRBJ2-7; 8 bases are shared with TRBD2. V lost 6 bases and J lost 5; bases outside the gene matches: 9. The germline gives CDR1 DFQATT, CDR2 SNEGSKA (reference sequence). The CDR3 sequence is 13 residues long.

This clonotype was observed a few times. This sequence joins TRBV2 and TRBJ2-3; D is ambiguous. The CDR3 is made up of 13 amino acids. Between the trimmed V and J ends, which lost 6 bases and 4 bases, there was a span of 11 bases. Germline CDR1 reads SNHLY; CDR2 reads FYNNEI. The DNA of the CDR3 is TGTGCCAGCAGATTTTACATGTCAGATACGCAGTATTTT. Translation: CASRFYMSDTQYF.

There are a few counts of this clonotype. The rearrangement uses TRBV5-1 and TRBJ2-6, with 13 bases lining up with TRBD2. V shed 2 bases and J 3 bases; nucleotides not matched to a gene: 2. Germline V CDR1 and CDR2: SGHRS, YFSETQ. The CDR3 loop spans 17 amino acids. CDR3 sequence reads: CASSFGLAGDGANVLTF. The CDR3 nucleotides are TGCGCCAGCAGCTTTGGACTAGCGGGAGATGGGGCCAACGTCCTGACTTTC. The full variable domain, completed using reference TRBV5-1 and TRBJ2-6, is KAGVTQTPRYLIKTRGQQVTLSCSPISGHRSVSWYQQTPGQGLQFLFEYFSETQRNKGNFPGRFSGRQFSNSRSEMNVSTLELGDSALYLCASSFGLAGDGANVLTFGAGSRLTVL.

CDR3 nucleotides: TGTGCCAGCAGTTTCGGCAGATTCTACGAGCAGTACTTC. Translating gives CASSFGRFYEQYF. The J gene is TRBJ2-7, the V gene TRBV27; D ambiguous. This CDR3 has 13 residues. Between the trimmed V and J ends, which lost 3 bases and 3 bases, there was a span of 9 bases. The germline CDR1 and CDR2 sequences are MNHEY and SMNVEV (reference sequence).

This clonotype showed up just a few times. The V call is TRBV7-9, the J call TRBJ1-4; D remains ambiguous. Trimming took 4 bases from V and 11 from J, leaving 11 bases between them. The CDR3 has 12 amino acids. Germline V CDR1 and CDR2: SEHNR, FQNEAQ (reference sequence). The CDR3 sequence: CASSSPPGKLFF. Here the CDR3 DNA reads TGTGCCAGCAGCTCACCTCCCGGGAAACTGTTTTTT.

J is TRBJ1-4 and V is TRBV20-1; 12 nucleotides align to TRBD1. CDR1 and CDR2 (germline): DFQATT, SNEGSKA (reference sequence). Trimming at V came to 3 bases and at J to 8 bases, leaving 7 bases not matched to a gene. This CDR3 region has 15 residues. The CDR3 coding sequence is TGCAGTGCTAGGGGACAGGGGGCGATGTACGAAAAACTGTTTTTT. It codes for CSARGQGAMYEKLFF.

This clonotype was detected a few times. CDR3 in DNA: TGTGCCATCAATGCGGGTAGTGGGCAAGAGACCCAGTACTTC. Translation gives CAINAGSGQETQYF. V is TRBV10-3 and J is TRBJ2-5; D perhaps matches TRBD2 (5 bases). Germline V gene data show CDR1 as ENHRY and CDR2 as SYGVKD. Trimming removed 7 bases from V and 2 bases from J, with 14 bases in between. The CDR3 is 14 residues long.

This clonotype was counted a few times. V is TRBV7-2 and J is TRBJ1-1; no reliable D call. This CDR3 has 15 amino acids. The ends were cut back, 4 bases at V and 1 base at J, with 13 bases in the middle. Germline V gene data show CDR1 as SGHTA and CDR2 as FQGNSA. This chain's CDR3 is CASSSDFRRNTEAFF. The DNA for the CDR3 is TGTGCCAGCAGCTCCGATTTTAGGCGGAACACTGAAGCTTTCTTT.

This clonotype was detected a few times. The chain joins TRBV20-1 to TRBJ2-3; 7 nucleotides agree with TRBD2. The CDR3 loop spans 16 amino acids. Per the germline V gene, CDR1 is DFQATT and CDR2 is SNEGSKA (reference sequence). The J segment lost 1 base and the V segment lost 1 base, leaving 8 bases of the junction unmatched. DNA of the CDR3: TGCAGTGCTAGAGCAACAATGGGAGGGGGCACAGATACGCAGTATTTT. It translates to CSARATMGGGTDTQYF.